This is a list of T cell receptor beta chains from one sample in a study of T cell responses to AZD1222 COVID-19 vaccine. This table comes from immunoSEQ multiplex PCR, and its TCRdb copy is limited to in-frame clones, with some not included. The data contain about 140,000 clones, approximately 90% of them seen just once; the ten biggest clones take up over 4%. This specimen was peripheral blood, taken 28 days after the second AZD1222 dose. All receptors come from an adult who received the AZD1222 COVID-19 vaccine. Both conserved end residues are part of each CDR3. A D gene is named only where the DNA matches it firmly. Where a row states a size, it is once, few, many or the class of an expanded clone; other rows omit it.

V,J,D,size,CDR3,DNA
TRBV9,TRBJ2-3,TRBD2,-,CASSVEPLAGGWSTDTQYF,TGTGCCAGCAGCGTAGAGCCACTAGCGGGAGGCTGGAGCACAGATACGCAGTATTTT
TRBV4-3,TRBJ2-7,TRBD1,-,CASSQDHFRDRGRRYEQYF,TGCGCCAGCAGCCAAGATCATTTCCGCGACAGGGGGCGACGCTACGAGCAGTACTTC
TRBV7-2,TRBJ1-5,-,-,CASSTLSHSQPQHF,TGTGCCAGCAGCACACTCAGCCATTCCCAGCCCCAGCATTTT
TRBV5-1,TRBJ2-1,-,-,CASSLERVPIYNEQFF,TGCGCCAGCAGCTTGGAGAGGGTACCGATCTACAATGAGCAGTTCTTC
TRBV4-3,TRBJ1-2,-,-,CASSQDERPGYTF,TGCGCCAGCAGCCAAGATGAGAGGCCTGGCTACACCTTC
TRBV13,TRBJ2-7,-,-,CASSFSGLTYEQYF,TGTGCCAGCAGCTTCTCAGGACTGACTTACGAGCAGTACTTC
TRBV24-1,TRBJ2-1,-,-,CATSEDGFTYNEQFF,TGTGCCACCAGTGAAGACGGGTTCACCTACAATGAGCAGTTCTTC
TRBV15,TRBJ2-5,TRBD1,once,CATVRGTEETQYF,TGTGCCACCGTGCGTGGGACAGAAGAGACCCAGTACTTC
TRBV6-4,TRBJ2-7,TRBD1,-,CASSDSGGTESSYEQYF,TGTGCCAGCAGTGACTCAGGTGGGACAGAGAGCTCCTACGAGCAGTACTTC
TRBV27,TRBJ2-1,TRBD2,-,CASGRGTSGAGEQFF,TGTGCCAGCGGGCGAGGGACTAGCGGGGCTGGTGAGCAGTTCTTC
TRBV5-1,TRBJ2-3,TRBD2,-,CASSLGGLAGGSDTQYF,TGCGCCAGCAGCTTGGGTGGACTAGCGGGGGGGTCAGATACGCAGTATTTT
TRBV6-1,TRBJ2-4,TRBD2,once,CASSEGESGGNIQYF,TGTGCCAGCAGTGAAGGGGAAAGCGGGGGTAACATTCAGTACTTC
TRBV19,TRBJ2-1,-,-,CASSPASYNEQFF,TGTGCCAGTAGCCCCGCCTCCTACAATGAGCAGTTCTTC
TRBV19,TRBJ2-2,TRBD2,-,CASSTGREYTGELFF,TGTGCCAGTAGTACAGGGCGGGAGTACACCGGGGAGCTGTTTTTT
TRBV19,TRBJ2-3,TRBD1,-,CASSSTGGETDTQYF,TGTGCCAGTAGTAGTACAGGGGGCGAAACAGATACGCAGTATTTT
TRBV6-1,TRBJ1-3,-,-,CASSEVWGGAGNTIYF,TGTGCCAGCAGTGAGGTTTGGGGGGGCGCTGGGAACACCATATATTTT
TRBV19,TRBJ2-1,TRBD2,-,CASRRTSGMISYNEQFF,TGTGCCAGTAGACGGACTAGCGGGATGATCTCCTACAATGAGCAGTTCTTC
TRBV18,TRBJ2-1,TRBD2,-,CASQSGRKNEQFF,TGTGCCAGCCAGAGCGGGAGGAAAAATGAGCAGTTCTTC
TRBV19,TRBJ2-3,-,-,CASSWGRRESDTQYF,TGTGCCAGTAGTTGGGGACGGAGGGAATCAGATACGCAGTATTTT
TRBV5-4,TRBJ1-2,-,-,CASSSPPGYGYTF,TGTGCCAGCAGCTCGCCTCCAGGTTATGGCTACACCTTC
TRBV5-1,TRBJ2-1,-,-,CASSAVDEQFF,TGCGCCAGCAGCGCCGTGGATGAGCAGTTCTTC
TRBV10-3,TRBJ2-3,-,-,CAIARRSGTYRTDTQYF,TGTGCCATCGCCAGACGGAGCGGAACCTATCGCACAGATACGCAGTATTTT
TRBV6-5,TRBJ1-1,-,-,CASSFRGPSHTEAFF,TGTGCCAGCAGTTTCCGCGGACCGTCTCACACTGAAGCTTTCTTT
TRBV5-4,TRBJ2-5,TRBD1,-,CASSDRQGQETQYF,TGTGCCAGCAGCGATCGACAGGGGCAAGAGACCCAGTACTTC
TRBV9,TRBJ1-1,-,-,CASSARDSGGNTEAFF,TGTGCCAGCAGCGCCCGGGACTCCGGGGGTAACACTGAAGCTTTCTTT
TRBV5-5,TRBJ1-5,TRBD1,-,CASSDGQDDISPQHF,TGTGCCAGCAGCGATGGACAGGACGATATCAGCCCCCAGCATTTT
TRBV2,TRBJ2-7,TRBD2,-,CASKSLASGSYEQYF,TGTGCCAGCAAGTCCCTGGCTAGCGGGTCTTACGAGCAGTACTTC
TRBV14,TRBJ1-2,-,-,CASSQDERRISNYGYTF,TGTGCCAGCAGCCAAGACGAACGGAGAATCTCTAACTATGGCTACACCTTC
TRBV2,TRBJ1-1,TRBD1,-,CASSDRGRRTAAFF,TGTGCCAGCAGCGACAGGGGCCGCCGCACGGCAGCTTTCTTT
TRBV7-9,TRBJ1-1,-,-,CASSFRTGSNTEAFF,TGTGCCAGCAGCTTCCGCACAGGTTCCAACACTGAAGCTTTCTTT
TRBV27,TRBJ1-2,-,-,CASSLIGQPAGYTF,TGTGCCAGCAGCCTCATCGGACAACCCGCCGGCTACACCTTC
TRBV10-3,TRBJ2-2,-,-,CAISLSRNTGELFF,TGTGCCATCAGCCTGTCTAGGAACACCGGGGAGCTGTTTTTT
TRBV7-2,TRBJ2-7,-,few,CASSSALQGGEQYF,TGTGCCAGCAGCTCAGCGTTACAGGGAGGCGAGCAGTACTTC
TRBV2,TRBJ2-2,-,-,CASSYYSTGELFF,TGTGCCAGCAGTTACTACTCCACCGGGGAGCTGTTTTTT
TRBV3-1/TRBV3-2,TRBJ2-1,-,-,CASSLQGGIIEGNEQFF,TGTGCCAGCAGCCTACAGGGTGGGATTATCGAGGGCAATGAGCAGTTCTTC
TRBV4-3,TRBJ2-1,TRBD1,-,CASSRNPRGQESNEQFF,TGCGCCAGCAGCCGTAACCCCCGGGGACAGGAATCAAATGAGCAGTTCTTC
TRBV29-1,TRBJ2-2,TRBD1,-,CSVTGTAGELFF,TGCAGCGTTACCGGGACAGCCGGGGAGCTGTTTTTT
TRBV7-9,TRBJ2-3,-,-,CASSLVEFPDTQYF,TGTGCCAGCAGCTTAGTAGAATTCCCAGATACGCAGTATTTT
TRBV27,TRBJ2-7,TRBD2,-,CASSLASGGSSYEQYF,TGTGCCAGCAGTTTAGCGTCCGGGGGGAGCTCCTACGAGCAGTACTTC
TRBV11-1,TRBJ2-3,-,-,CASGRETGGTNTQYF,TGTGCCAGCGGAAGGGAGACCGGTGGCACGAATACGCAGTATTTT
TRBV6-2/TRBV6-3,TRBJ2-1,-,-,CASSHDQYNEQFF,TGTGCCAGCAGTCATGACCAGTACAATGAGCAGTTCTTC
TRBV12-3/TRBV12-4,TRBJ1-3,-,-,CASSTGAGNTIYF,TGTGCCAGCAGCACAGGTGCTGGAAACACCATATATTTT
TRBV3-1/TRBV3-2,TRBJ2-7,-,-,CASSPAVPGMYEQYF,TGTGCCAGCAGCCCAGCCGTGCCGGGTATGTACGAGCAGTACTTC
TRBV2,TRBJ2-7,-,-,CASSEANRRAAYEQYF,TGTGCCAGCAGTGAAGCGAACCGCAGGGCTGCCTACGAGCAGTACTTC
TRBV3-1/TRBV3-2,TRBJ2-3,-,once,CASSHRTYSDTQYF,TGTGCCAGCAGCCATCGGACTTATAGTGATACGCAGTATTTT
TRBV7-2,TRBJ2-3,TRBD2,once,CASSLAAGGTDTQYF,TGTGCCAGCAGCTTAGCAGCGGGGGGCACAGATACGCAGTATTTT
TRBV27,TRBJ2-2,-,-,CASSPLLGELTGELFF,TGTGCCAGCAGTCCACTCTTGGGGGAGTTAACCGGGGAGCTGTTTTTT
TRBV28,TRBJ2-6,TRBD1,-,CALGQGASGANVLTF,TGTGCCCTCGGACAGGGTGCTTCTGGGGCCAACGTCCTGACTTTC
TRBV19,TRBJ1-6,TRBD1,once,CASSPGQVTSSYNSPLHF,TGTGCCAGTAGTCCGGGACAGGTGACGAGCTCCTATAATTCACCCCTCCACTTT
TRBV21-1,TRBJ2-3,-,-,CASSKNQETGTDTQYF,TGTGCCAGCAGCAAAAATCAGGAGACAGGGACAGATACGCAGTATTTT
TRBV6-4,TRBJ1-2,-,-,CASRARGGKGNYGYTF,TGTGCCAGCAGGGCAAGGGGGGGTAAGGGCAACTATGGCTACACCTTC